The 4 T cell receptor beta chains given below trace back to one sample, sequenced in a study of T cells after yellow fever vaccination. TCRdb re-derived calls from the 5' RACE reads in MiXCR, one entry per CDR3 protein. The sample lists hundreds of thousands of distinct CDR3 sequences, 3% to 4.5% occurring once. Specimen: PBMCs, collected on the day of the yellow fever booster vaccination. The receptors come from a man aged 18 to 30 who received the YFV17D yellow fever vaccine.

This clonotype occurred a few times. V and J are TRBV7-2 and TRBJ1-3; 7 nucleotides align to TRBD1. V shed 4 bases, J shed 7 bases, and the junction held 7 bases outside the gene matches. The germline gives CDR1 SGHTA, CDR2 FQGNSA. The CDR3 runs 14 residues. In DNA, the CDR3 is TGTGCCAGCAGCTCCCACAGGGGTGAGAACACCATATATTTT. It yields the protein CASSSHRGENTIYF.

This clonotype was counted ten times or more. V is TRBV6-5 and J is TRBJ2-1; D is unresolved. The CDR3 loop spans 13 amino acids. Trimming shortened V by 0 bases and J by 4 bases, and 4 bases separated the two germline ends. Germline CDR1 is MNHEY and CDR2 is SVGAGI. The CDR3 reads CASSYSNYNEQFF. The CDR3 DNA reads as TGTGCCAGCAGTTACTCAAATTACAATGAGCAGTTCTTC.

This clonotype was seen more than once but under ten times. The chain carries TRBV27 and TRBJ1-2; no definite D call. CDR3 size: 14 residues. V was shortened by 9 bases and J by 0 bases, with 14 bases between the two germline ends. Germline V gene lookup returns CDR1 MNHEY and CDR2 SMNVEV (reference sequence). CDR3 in amino acids: CASSISWANYGYTF. CDR3 bases: TGTGCCAGTTCCATCAGTTGGGCTAACTATGGCTACACCTTC.

This clonotype was picked up many times. V usage is TRBV5-1 and J usage is TRBJ2-1, with TRBD1 matching over 7 bases. Trimming took 4 bases from V and 1 from J; bases not matched to a gene: 5. CDR3 length equals 15 residues. In germline, CDR1 is SGHRS, CDR2 YFSETQ. The CDR3 DNA sequence: TGCGCCAGCAGCCAGGGGGTACTATCCTACAATGAGCAGTTCTTC. This encodes CASSQGVLSYNEQFF.